This T cell receptor beta chain was found in a study of blood T cells in healthy people across ages. This clonotype was seen once. Through a sample-barcoded 5' primer and a J-beta primer mix, a second PCR was run for about 6 to 11 cycles. TCRdb reprocessed the 5' RACE reads with MiXCR, giving one entry per CDR3 protein. The table has approximately 900,000 distinct CDR3 sequences, around 46% seen once. Trimming at V came to 6 bases and at J to 5 bases, leaving 11 bases not matched to a gene. Germline CDR1 MDHEN, CDR2 SYDVKM. This CDR3 contains 16 residues. The receptor's source is a man aged 25 to 40 in good health. The sequenced sample consisted of blood. The rearrangement links TRBV28 to TRBJ2-1; TRBD2 matches 9 bases. The CDR3 DNA sequence: TGTGCCAGCAGCTGGACGTGGAGCGGGGGGCACAATGAGCAGTTCTTC. Its protein is CASSWTWSGGHNEQFF. Variable domain in full (rest from reference TRBV28 and TRBJ2-1): DVKVTQSSRYLVKRTGEKVFLECVQDMDHENMFWYRQDPGLGLRLIYFSYDVKMKEKGDIPEGYSVSREKKERFSLILESASTNQTSMYLCASSWTWSGGHNEQFFGPGTRLTVL.